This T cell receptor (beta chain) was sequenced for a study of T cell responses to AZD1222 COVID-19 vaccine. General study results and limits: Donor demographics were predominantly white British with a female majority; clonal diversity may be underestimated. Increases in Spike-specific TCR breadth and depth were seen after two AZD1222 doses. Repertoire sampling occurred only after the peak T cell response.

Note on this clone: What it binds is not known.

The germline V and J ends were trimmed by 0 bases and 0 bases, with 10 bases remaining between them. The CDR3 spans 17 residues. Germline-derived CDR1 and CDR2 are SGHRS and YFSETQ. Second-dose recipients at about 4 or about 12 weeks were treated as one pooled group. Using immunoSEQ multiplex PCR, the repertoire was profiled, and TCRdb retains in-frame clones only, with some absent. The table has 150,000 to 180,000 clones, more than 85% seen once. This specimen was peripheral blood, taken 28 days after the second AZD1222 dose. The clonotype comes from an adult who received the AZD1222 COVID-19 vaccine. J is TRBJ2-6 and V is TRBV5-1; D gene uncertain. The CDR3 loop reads CASSLEAVTSGANVLTF. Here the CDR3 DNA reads TGCGCCAGCAGCTTGGAAGCAGTCACCTCTGGGGCCAACGTCCTGACTTTC.